This T cell receptor beta chain was retrieved from a study of T cells expressing NK-cell markers. At the level of the study: HCMV seropositivity marked most of the eight sequenced donors; one was seronegative. The study, taken as a whole, reports: Dominant NKG2C+ clonotypes in five to seven donors made up about 1.0-7.0% of CD8+ T cells.

This CDR3 is built from 14 residues. Germline-derived CDR1 and CDR2 are MNHNS and SASEGT. Details on this clonotype: What it binds is not known.

For each CDR3 protein, TCRdb gives one entry from its re-call of the 5' RACE reads, without DNA. The sample holds hundreds of thousands of distinct CDR3 sequences. The J gene is TRBJ2-7, the V gene TRBV6-1. The TCR originated in a man aged 18 to 70 in good health. Sequencing was carried out using blood T cells: a sorted CD56 or NKG2C T cell subset, CD4+ or CD8+ T cells, or bulk PBMC T cells (not recorded which). CDR3: CASRDQGAAYEQYF.